This TCR beta chain was sequenced for a study of blood T cell repertoires in COVID-19. Study details: Sites across the United States, Italy and Spain contributed samples from acute and convalescent COVID-19. Nucleic acid was either cDNA or gDNA, and it came from T cells, B-cell-depleted T cells, or PBMCs.

Trimming took 5 bases from V and 0 from J; bases not matched to a gene: 4. This CDR3 region has 15 residues. Germline CDR1 and CDR2: SGHVS and FQNEAQ. Each participant's cohort was designated according to participant-reported clinical history. In the original analysis: Quantification of nucleated cells was approximated via reference gene primer amplification. Profiling relied on immunoSEQ multiplex PCR, and the TCRdb table lists in-frame clones only, not all of them. The V and J calls and clone size are taken from that table; D and trimming were inferred from the DNA. The data show roughly 250,000 clones, with around 89% seen just once and 2.5% to 3.5% held by the top ten.

The source is a woman aged 45 to 65 who had recovered from COVID-19. The chain has TRBV7-8 and TRBJ1-5; 7 nucleotides line up with TRBD1. The sequenced sample was PBMCs or T cells enriched from blood (not recorded which). CDR3 residues: CASSVDRNSNQPQHF. DNA for the CDR3: TGTGCCAGCAGCGTGGACAGGAATAGCAATCAGCCCCAGCATTTT.